This T cell receptor beta chain was retrieved from a study of HIV-infected children after antiretroviral therapy interruption. This clonotype is medium-sized. The treatment was: PENTA 11 planned treatment interruption arm or continuous ART arm. V dropped 6 bases and J dropped 3; count of bases not matched to a gene: 10. The CDR3 runs to 15 residues. The V gene's germline CDR1 is MDHEN and CDR2 SYDVKM. A 3' RACE protocol on RNA, with unique molecular identifiers, produced the TCR library. MiXCR, run by TCRdb on the 3' RACE reads, gives a single entry per CDR3 protein. The repertoire has about 89,000 distinct CDR3 sequences, 6.9% of them found once; the top ten carry about 1.1%.

This receptor was obtained from a pool of human donors with HIV. The V gene is TRBV28, the J gene TRBJ1-2; TRBD1 matches at 7 bases. This material consisted of CD45RA+ CD4+ T cells from PBMCs, pooled from several time points, taken from a donor given antiretroviral therapy, either interrupted or continuous. The subset denotes: naive CD4+ CD45RA+ CD45RO- T cells. The CDR3 DNA reads TGTGCCAGCAGGAAAAGGGGGCGCCGGGACTATGGCTACACCTTC. Its protein is CASRKRGRRDYGYTF.